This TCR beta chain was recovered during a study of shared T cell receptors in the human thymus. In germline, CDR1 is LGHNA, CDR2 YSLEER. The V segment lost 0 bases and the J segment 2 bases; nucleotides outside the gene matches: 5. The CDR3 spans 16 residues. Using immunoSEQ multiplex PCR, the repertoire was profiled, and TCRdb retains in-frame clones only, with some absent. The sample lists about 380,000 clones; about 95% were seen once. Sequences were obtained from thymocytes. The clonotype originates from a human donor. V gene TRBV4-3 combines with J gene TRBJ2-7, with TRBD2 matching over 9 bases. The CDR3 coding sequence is TGCGCCAGCAGCCAAGATCTGGGACTAGCTCCCTACGAGCAGTACTTC. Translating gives CASSQDLGLAPYEQYF.